This is a list of T cell receptor beta chains from one sample in a study of T cells of healthy individuals. From the 5' RACE reads, TCRdb called clonotypes with MiXCR, one entry per CDR3 protein. This sample has some 39,000 distinct CDR3 sequences, with 4% to 5.5% found just once. The receptors were gathered from a human donor in good health. The CDR3 runs from the conserved cysteine through the conserved F or W. Each record gives: V gene, J gene, D gene, clone size, CDR3 DNA, CDR3 protein. A D gene is named only where the DNA matches it firmly. A row's size may be missing; if present it is once, few, many or a size class.

TRBV6-1,TRBJ2-7,TRBD1,.,TGTGCCAGCAGTGAAGGGCCTGACAGGGGTCGGGAGCAGTACTTC,CASSEGPDRGREQYF
TRBV20-1,TRBJ1-5,.,many,TGCAGTGCTAGGGGGCAGGGACGCAATCAGCCCCAGCATTTT,CSARGQGRNQPQHF
TRBV20-1,TRBJ1-2,.,many,TGCAGTGCTAGAGATAGGACAGTAAACTATGGCTACACCTTC,CSARDRTVNYGYTF
TRBV20-1,TRBJ2-3,TRBD2,many,TGCAGTGCTATTGGAACTAGCGGGGGGGATGTCATAATGACAGATACGCAGTATTTT,CSAIGTSGGDVIMTDTQYF
TRBV7-8,TRBJ1-2,.,few,TGTGCCAGCAGCCCAGGTGGCGGGAGTTCGGTTGGCTACACCTTC,CASSPGGGSSVGYTF
TRBV20-1,TRBJ2-7,TRBD1,medium-sized,TGCAGTGCGAACAACCTAGGGACAGGGGAGACCTACGAGCAGTACTTC,CSANNLGTGETYEQYF
TRBV5-1,TRBJ1-4,TRBD1,many,TGCGCCAGCAGTCGGACAGGATGGGGCGTGGATGAAAAACTGTTTTTT,CASSRTGWGVDEKLFF
TRBV7-8,TRBJ1-2,.,many,TGTGCCAGCAGCTCCCAAATTATAGGTGGGGATGGCTACACCTTC,CASSSQIIGGDGYTF
TRBV12-3/TRBV12-4,TRBJ1-1,.,many,TGTGCCAGCACCCTTCTTTTTGGGACTGAAGCTTTCTTT,CASTLLFGTEAFF
TRBV14,TRBJ2-7,TRBD1,many,TGTGCCAGCAGCCGGACAGGGTACGAGCAGTACTTC,CASSRTGYEQYF
TRBV5-4,TRBJ2-3,.,.,TGTGCCAGCATCAAGAACGGGGGCAGGGGGTCGGGGCGTTCACAGGATACGCAGTATTTT,CASIKNGGRGSGRSQDTQYF
TRBV29-1,TRBJ1-2,.,many,TGCAGCGTTGCCCAAGGAGTCAACTATGGCTACACCTTC,CSVAQGVNYGYTF
TRBV10-2,TRBJ2-1,.,.,TGCGCCAGCAGTGATCGTACCACCACCTGGGGTGAGCAGTTCTTC,CASSDRTTTWGEQFF
TRBV14,TRBJ2-1,.,many,TGTGCCAGCAGCCAAGAACAGCAGGGTCGGCAGTTCTTC,CASSQEQQGRQFF
TRBV7-2,TRBJ1-6,.,many,TGTGCCAGCAGTTCCAGGGAGTTTGATTCACCCCTCCACTTT,CASSSREFDSPLHF
TRBV11-2,TRBJ2-3,.,few,TGTGCCAGCAGCTCCGGGGCGATCACAGATACGCAGTATTTT,CASSSGAITDTQYF
TRBV10-2,TRBJ2-1,TRBD2,many,TGCGCCAGCAGTGCGGGAGCGGGAATTGAGCAGTTCTTC,CASSAGAGIEQFF
TRBV4-2,TRBJ2-3,.,few,TGTGCCAGCAGCCCCGAACCGGGACTTTCCACAGATACGCAGTATTTT,CASSPEPGLSTDTQYF
TRBV5-1,TRBJ2-5,TRBD2,many,TGCGCCAGCCAAGCGGGGATTTTGGAGACCCAGTACTTC,CASQAGILETQYF
TRBV2,TRBJ2-3,TRBD1,.,TGTGCCAGCAGGGAGGGGAACAGGGGGCAGACAGATACGCAGTATTTT,CASREGNRGQTDTQYF
TRBV12-5,TRBJ2-7,.,few,TGTGCTAGTGGTTTGGGCCGAGGGGTAGAGCAGTACTTC,CASGLGRGVEQYF
TRBV18,TRBJ2-5,.,many,TGTGCCAGCTCACCAGGTACAGGAGGCCAGTACTTC,CASSPGTGGQYF
TRBV11-2,TRBJ2-1,.,many,TGTGCCAGCCAACCCCTGCCGGGTGGGTACAATGAGCAGTTCTTC,CASQPLPGGYNEQFF
TRBV21-1,TRBJ2-7,.,many,TGTGCCAGCAGCCCGGGGGGGGAGGGTCGCTACGAGCAGTACTTC,CASSPGGEGRYEQYF
TRBV4-3,TRBJ1-5,.,few,TGCGCCAGCAGCCAAGCTGGGCAGAATCAGCCCCAGCATTTT,CASSQAGQNQPQHF
TRBV12-3/TRBV12-4,TRBJ1-5,.,.,TGTGCCAGCAGTTCCCGGGGGGGATCATTAGAACAGCCCCAGCATTTT,CASSSRGGSLEQPQHF
TRBV7-9,TRBJ1-1,.,many,TGTGCCAGCAGCTCGAGAGAAGCTTTCTTT,CASSSREAFF
TRBV10-3,TRBJ2-7,TRBD2,many,TGTGCCATCAGTGAGTCGAGGGACTACTACGAGCAGTACTTC,CAISESRDYYEQYF
TRBV6-5,TRBJ2-1,TRBD1,many,TGTGCCACCGCCCCTGGACAGGGAACCTACAATGAGCAGTTCTTC,CATAPGQGTYNEQFF